This T cell receptor (beta chain) comes out of a study of human T cells and chemical hapten exposure listed by TCRdb under 2021. About the full investigation: For sensitization, 2% DPC in acetone was applied to a roughly 2 cm by roughly 2 cm area of upper inner arm skin. Weekly therapeutic DPC doses were additionally applied to the scalp of patients throughout the roughly 24-week study period. Patch testing on the upper back used Finn chambers containing 0.01% DPC, with scoring done after 6 days according to International Contact Dermatitis Research Group standards. Most of the patients in the cohort were female, and the cohort covered alopecia areata with under or over 50% scalp involvement, alopecia totalis and alopecia universalis. Libraries were combined into a pool for sequencing, and differences in TCR yield between samples came mainly from small differences in library volumes within the pool. This study followed changes in the peripheral blood TCR repertoire in vivo during primary and secondary sensitization of alopecia patients to the hapten diphenylcyclopropenone (DPC). Patient blood was sampled pre-sensitization (week 0) and at 2, 6 and about 24 weeks after DPC sensitization. Around 30 alopecia patients provided blood for TCR sequencing at one to four time points (pre-sensitization, 2, 6 and 24 weeks).

Of note for this clonotype: Its antigen remains unidentified. This may stem from a read error, because a much larger clone lies one nucleotide away.

This specimen's time point label, interpreted: patch test 3, about 24 weeks after DPC sensitization. The treatment or condition label on this specimen signifies: therapeutic diphenylcyclopropenone sensitization with weekly scalp DPC. At every patch-test visit, the blood draw took place before the patch test was put on. Patients were considered eligible if aged 18 to 70, diagnosed with alopecia and deemed suitable for DPC therapy, and patients were excluded if pregnant. Total RNA was isolated from unfractionated whole blood collected in Tempus Blood RNA tubes. The paper's findings and limits, for the study overall: Compared with pre-sensitization or healthy control sets, expanded TCRs formed significantly more large CDR3 similarity clusters, which is consistent with antigen-driven responses. DPC sensitization did not change the number of TCRs with a frequency above 1 in 1000, and there was no evidence of changes in global repertoire structure. Patch test score correlated positively with the number of PT1 expanded TCRs, reaching significance at thresholds 8, 16 and 32 but not at 4. All patients had alopecia, a presumed autoimmune disease, so their immune response might differ from that of healthy individuals. After repeated subsampling, changes were observed in the strength of the expansion versus patch-test correlation and in the threshold at which the correlation became significant.

Library creation used RACE. TCRdb records NextSeq 500 as the sequencer. During library preparation, unique molecular identifiers were attached to individual cDNA molecules so that TCRs could be counted in a quantitative, reproducible way. For every blood RNA sample, sequencing covered both the TCR alpha and TCR beta chains. The study's own analysis went as follows. The median number of TCRs per sample was 85,000 to 100,000, ranging from about 20,000 to 750,000. The Decombinator software suite was used to annotate V, J and CDR3 in the TCR reads. For the PS versus PT1 abundance plots, all samples were subsampled to the same number of TCRs (28,000). TCRs were defined as expanded if absent before sensitization and observed at least eight times at the 2-week time point. TCRdb reworked the public reads: Q25 trimming with fastp, MiXCR clone assembly, productive beta chains retained. Rows with a matching CDR3 protein are joined into one entry that keeps the most common DNA and genes. TCRdb assigned the V and J calls; the authors' analysis was not used. The sample table contains roughly 84,000 distinct CDR3 sequences; only one count was recorded for less than 14% of them. 3.7% of the sample comes from the top ten.

The CDR3 contains 16 residues, cysteine and phenylalanine counted. Only the CDR3 DNA stays, 48 bases, in frame from base 1. From the germline V gene, CDR1 is KGHDR and CDR2 is SFDVKD. The sequence is built from TRBV24-1 and TRBJ1-4, and perhaps TRBD1 as D gene, on 6 matching bases. This sample comprised whole blood, obtained in connection with sensitization to the hapten diphenylcyclopropenone (DPC). The sequence came from a woman between 45 and 65 years old with alopecia areata. Some clones in this sample may be carry-over from other donors' samples. The encoded CDR3 is CATSAGQLSTNKKLFF. The nucleotide sequence reads as follows: TGTGCCACCAGCGCCGGACAGCTTTCAACTAATAAAAAACTGTTTTTT.